These 13 T cell receptor beta chains were sequenced from one sample in a study of blood T cell repertoires in COVID-19. Some clones are missing from TCRdb's copy, which holds only in-frame ones; the method was immunoSEQ multiplex PCR. This sample carries 150,000 to 200,000 clones, roughly 79% of them seen once, and the ten largest clones take 6.9%. Sample: peripheral blood. These receptors came from a human donor with acute or convalescent COVID-19. The donor label of this sample is uncertain.

The CDR3 region is CASSLQANSATNEKLFF. In DNA, the CDR3 is TGTGCCAGCAGCTTGCAGGCCAACAGTGCAACTAATGAAAAACTGTTTTTT. The chain is built from TRBV7-6 and TRBJ1-4; D not resolved. Trimming removed 3 bases from V and 0 bases from J, with 14 bases in between. The CDR3 totals 17 residues. The germline V gene has CDR1 SGHVS and CDR2 FNYEAQ.

This chain connects TRBV6-1 to TRBJ2-7; no definite D call. Germline values: CDR1 MNHNS, CDR2 SASEGT. V shed 3 bases and J shed 6 bases, with 12 bases lying between them. This CDR3 spans 13 amino acids. CDR3 residues: CASSDWAFGEQYF. As DNA, the CDR3 is TGTGCCAGCAGTGATTGGGCTTTCGGCGAGCAGTACTTC.

This clone was detected once. The V call is TRBV3-1 (or the pseudogene TRBV3-2), the J call TRBJ2-1; 8 bases align to TRBD1. Germline V gene sequence: CDR1 LGHDT, CDR2 YNNKEL (reference sequence). The CDR3 sequence is 16 residues long. V lost 0 bases to trimming and J lost 7 bases; unmatched junction nucleotides: 8. CDR3 nucleotide sequence: TGTGCCAGCAGCCAAGAAAGGGCAGGGGGCGGGAATGAGCAGTTCTTC. It codes for CASSQERAGGGNEQFF.

The chain is built from TRBV28 and TRBJ1-5, with D tentatively TRBD1 (5 bases). Trimming stripped 5 bases from V and 4 bases from J, with 9 bases between. Germline V gene sequence: CDR1 MDHEN, CDR2 SYDVKM. This CDR3 comprises 13 residues. The CDR3 spells CASSGALNQPQHF. In DNA form, the CDR3 reads TGTGCCAGCAGTGGGGCCCTAAATCAGCCCCAGCATTTT.

The chain employs TRBV6-4 and TRBJ1-4; D perhaps matches TRBD1 (5 bases). The CDR3 runs 13 residues. Trimming removed 5 bases from V and 6 bases from J, with 10 bases in between. Germline assignment: CDR1 MRHNA and CDR2 SNTAGT. This CDR3 is CASSRDLDEKLFF. In nucleotides, the CDR3 is TGTGCCAGCAGTCGGGACTTAGATGAAAAACTGTTTTTT.

The chain has TRBV28 and TRBJ2-4; possible D gene TRBD2, 5 bases. The CDR3 has 15 residues. V gave up 5 bases and J gave up 0 bases, with 11 bases separating them. Germline V gives CDR1 MDHEN, CDR2 SYDVKM. CDR3 nucleotide sequence: TGTGCCAGCAGTCCCCCCGCGGGAGCCAAAAACATTCAGTACTTC. Amino acids: CASSPPAGAKNIQYF.

The chain joins TRBV7-9 to TRBJ2-2; 10 nucleotides line up with TRBD2. Germline CDR1 and CDR2: SEHNR and FQNEAQ (reference sequence). V trimming: 1 base; J trimming: 6 bases; junction bases outside the gene matches: 5. The CDR3 length is 16 residues. For the CDR3, the DNA is TGTGCCAGCAGCTTAGGCCTAGCGGGAGAAGCCGGGGAGCTGTTTTTT. It translates to CASSLGLAGEAGELFF.

The rearrangement uses TRBV4-3 and TRBJ2-1; D may be TRBD2 (6 bases). The CDR3 has 16 residues. V gave up 1 base and J gave up 4 bases, with 14 bases separating them. In germline, CDR1 is LGHNA, CDR2 YSLEER. CDR3 nucleotide sequence: TGCGCCAGCAGCCAAGCGGAGGGCCCTCCATACAATGAGCAGTTCTTC. This sequence encodes CASSQAEGPPYNEQFF.

Here the CDR3 reads CASSLLRSTQYF. The CDR3 nucleotides are TGTGCCAGCAGTTTGCTACGGTCGACCCAGTACTTC. J is TRBJ2-5 and V is TRBV28; D is unresolved. The CDR3 contains 12 residues. Germline V gene sequence: CDR1 MDHEN, CDR2 SYDVKM. The germline V and J ends were trimmed by 3 bases and 7 bases, with 9 bases remaining between them.

The V gene is TRBV9, the J gene TRBJ2-7; 7 positions match TRBD1. The CDR3 extends over 15 amino acids. J gave up 2 bases and V 0 bases, and 5 bases lay outside the gene matches. The germline V gene has CDR1 SGDLS and CDR2 YYNGEE. The CDR3 sequence: CASSVGDSDPYEQYF. CDR3 DNA sequence: TGTGCCAGCAGCGTAGGGGACAGTGACCCCTACGAGCAGTACTTC. The whole variable domain, remainder taken from reference TRBV9 and TRBJ2-7, is DSGVTQTPKHLITATGQRVTLRCSPRSGDLSVYWYQQSLDQGLQFLIQYYNGEERAKGNILERFSAQQFPDLHSELNLSSLELGDSALYFCASSVGDSDPYEQYFGPGTRLTVT.

CDR3 sequence: CASSYLRQGRIDTQYF. CDR3 in DNA: TGTGCCAGCAGTTACCTCCGGCAGGGGCGCATAGATACGCAGTATTTT. The chain joins TRBV6-5 to TRBJ2-3, with D maybe TRBD1 (6 bases). Germline loops: CDR1 MNHEY, CDR2 SVGAGI. V lost 2 bases to trimming and J lost 5 bases, with 17 bases between them. CDR3 length: 16 residues.

V and J are TRBV7-9 and TRBJ1-4, with TRBD1 identical over 9 bases. The CDR3 is 14 amino acids. The V and J ends lost 3 bases and 7 bases, in that order; junction bases with no gene match: 3. Germline lookup yields CDR1 SEHNR and CDR2 FQNEAQ (reference sequence). CDR3 DNA: TGTGCCAGCAGCTTGGGGACAGGGCTTGAAAAACTGTTTTTT. This codes for CASSLGTGLEKLFF.

This sequence joins TRBV9 and TRBJ1-1; D unresolved. V lost 2 bases and J lost 4, with 9 bases in between. CDR3 size: 13 residues. Germline loops: CDR1 SGDLS, CDR2 YYNGEE. CDR3 bases: TGTGCCAGCAGCGTGCAGGAAGGCACTGAAGCTTTCTTT. This gives the protein CASSVQEGTEAFF.